This T cell receptor (beta chain) was captured by sequencing in a study of T cell responses to AZD1222 COVID-19 vaccine (dated by TCRdb to the early 2020s). Looking at the study overall: TCR sequencing covered over 230 trial participants: 207 given two doses of AZD1222 and around 25 given two doses of MenACWY control vaccine. Enrollment into the trials was organized by age into subgroups of 18-55, 56-69 and 70-plus years, and those subgroups contained roughly 140, 27 and 60 TCR-sequenced participants, respectively.

There are 17 amino acids in the CDR3, from cysteine to phenylalanine inclusive. Just CDR3 DNA is preserved here, 51 bases in frame from base 1. V loses 7 bases of germline sequence and J loses 0 bases, and the interval between the two ends is 19 bases. CDR1 LNHDA and CDR2 SQIVND were looked up in the germline V gene (reference sequence). The CDR3 regions of human TCRbeta chains were analyzed by immunosequencing. Processing in the source paper ran as follows. TCRs in the repertoires were matched against a reference library of SARS-CoV-2-specific TCRs that had been generated with the MIRA antigen-specificity platform. Breadth was defined as the fraction of unique TCRs that were SARS-CoV-2-associated, and depth was defined as the fraction of total T cells that were SARS-CoV-2-associated. Each spike-specific TCR was assigned to its reactive spike region and to a CD4 or CD8 class using the MIRA data. Log10-transformed breadth and depth values were compared by one-way ANOVA with Sidak's multiple comparisons tests. In TCRdb, the immuneACCESS table is reduced to in-frame sequences with V and J assigned. These tables do not hold every clone; where another copy was compared, an unresolved V gene accounts for under half, and the others remain unexplained. That table is the source of V, J and clone size, and D and trimming were worked out from the DNA. Here the sample has 200,000 to 250,000 clones; about 93% occur a single time. About 1% of the sample goes to the ten largest clones.

Note on this clone: No antigen is known for it. Base qualities are not at hand, and no much larger clone is one base apart.

On the study overall, not on this receptor specifically: Conclusions about previously exposed vaccinees are limited, since just a handful of AZD1222 recipients were seropositive for SARS-CoV-2 at baseline. Participants were mostly white British, with more females than males. The authors suggested clonal diversity may have been underestimated. Because no day 14 peak-response samples were available, the repertoires could be characterized only after the peak T cell response. Epitopes outside the regions mutated in the B.1.351 and B.1.1.7 variants were reportedly recognized by nearly half of the unique spike-specific TCRs. The vaccine-associated CD4 TCRs covered the entire spike protein, and the dominant responses fell in regions 160-218 and 743-854. The 56-69-year group was small, and its depth increase did not reach significance, likely because of low power. After two AZD1222 doses, both the breadth and the depth of spike-specific TCRs were significantly higher than at day 0 and than in MenACWY recipients.

The time point label of this sample denotes: baseline before first vaccination. The meaning of the sample's treatment or condition label: meningococcal conjugate vaccine given as trial control. The vaccinee samples were drawn from two UK trials, COV001 and COV002, one of which was a single-blind randomized controlled phase 2/3 trial testing AZD1222 (ChAdOx1 nCoV-19) in healthy adults. Trial participant PBMC samples were collected at day 0 and day 28 after the second dose for TCRbeta chain sequencing. The V gene is TRBV19 and the J gene is TRBJ1-3; TRBD1 is possibly the D segment (5 matching bases). The source material was peripheral blood, sampled on day 0 of MenACWY control vaccination. This receptor was taken from an adult in good health. The CDR3 protein: CASITIYRGSSGNTIYF. The sequenced DNA: TGTGCCAGTATAACTATATATCGGGGGAGCTCTGGAAACACCATATATTTT. Extended through the reference TRBV19 and TRBJ1-3 proteins, this CDR3 yields the full variable domain: DGGITQSPKYLFRKEGQNVTLSCEQNLNHDAMYWYRQDPGQGLRLIYYSQIVNDFQKGDIAEGYSVSREKKESFPLTVTSAQKNPTAFYLCASITIYRGSSGNTIYFGEGSWLTVV.